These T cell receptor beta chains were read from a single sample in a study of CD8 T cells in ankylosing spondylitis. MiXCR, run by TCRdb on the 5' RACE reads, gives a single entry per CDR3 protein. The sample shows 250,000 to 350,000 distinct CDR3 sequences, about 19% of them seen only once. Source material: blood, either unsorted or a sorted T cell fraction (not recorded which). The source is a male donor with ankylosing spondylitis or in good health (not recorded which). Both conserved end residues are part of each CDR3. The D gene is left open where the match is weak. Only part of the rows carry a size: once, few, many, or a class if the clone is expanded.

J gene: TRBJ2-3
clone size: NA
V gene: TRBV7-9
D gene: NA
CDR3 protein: CASSTRDSTDTQYF
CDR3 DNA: TGTGCCAGCAGCACCCGGGACAGCACAGATACGCAGTATTTT

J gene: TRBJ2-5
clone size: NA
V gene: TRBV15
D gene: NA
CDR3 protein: CATSRLRRTQETQYF
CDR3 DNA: TGTGCCACCAGCAGGTTGCGGAGAACACAAGAGACCCAGTACTTC

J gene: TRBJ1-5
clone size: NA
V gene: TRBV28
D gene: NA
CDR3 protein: CASSSPTVLQKPQHF
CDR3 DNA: TGTGCCAGCAGTTCCCCCACGGTTCTCCAAAAGCCCCAGCATTTT

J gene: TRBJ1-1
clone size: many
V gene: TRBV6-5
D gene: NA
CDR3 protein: CASSYSTVGGQGPSTEAFF
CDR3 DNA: TGTGCCAGCAGTTACTCGACTGTAGGGGGGCAGGGGCCGAGCACTGAAGCTTTCTTT

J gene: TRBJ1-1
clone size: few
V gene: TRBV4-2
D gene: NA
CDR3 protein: CASSPRSGGHPARGSMNTEAFF
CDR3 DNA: TGTGCCAGCAGCCCGCGGTCGGGGGGCCATCCCGCTAGGGGGTCCATGAACACTGAAGCTTTCTTT

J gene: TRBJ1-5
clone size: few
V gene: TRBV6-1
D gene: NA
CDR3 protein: CASSPRGLSNQPQHF
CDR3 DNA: TGTGCCAGCAGTCCCCGGGGACTTAGCAATCAGCCCCAGCATTTT

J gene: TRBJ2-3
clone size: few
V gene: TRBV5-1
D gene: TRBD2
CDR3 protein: CASSLRAGGPSDTQYF
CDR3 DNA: TGCGCCAGCAGCTTGAGAGCGGGGGGGCCCTCAGATACGCAGTATTTT

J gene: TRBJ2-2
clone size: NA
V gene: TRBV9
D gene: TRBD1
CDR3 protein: CASSEGGNTGELFF
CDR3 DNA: TGTGCCAGCAGCGAAGGGGGCAACACCGGGGAGCTGTTTTTT

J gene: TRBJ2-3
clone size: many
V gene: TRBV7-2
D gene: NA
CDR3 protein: CASSLAIGGTDTQYF
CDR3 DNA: TGTGCCAGCAGCTTAGCAATAGGGGGCACAGATACGCAGTATTTT

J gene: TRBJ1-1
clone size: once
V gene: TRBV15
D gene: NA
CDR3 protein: CATSRDKNTEAFF
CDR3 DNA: TGTGCCACCAGCAGGGATAAAAACACTGAAGCTTTCTTT

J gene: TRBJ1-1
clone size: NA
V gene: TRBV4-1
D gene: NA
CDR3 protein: CASSHILRGRNTEAFF
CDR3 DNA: TGCGCCAGCAGCCACATACTTCGAGGGCGGAACACTGAAGCTTTCTTT

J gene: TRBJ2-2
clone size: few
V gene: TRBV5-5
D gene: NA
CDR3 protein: CASLGVLGGELFF
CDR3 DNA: TGTGCCAGCCTCGGGGTCCTCGGCGGGGAGCTGTTTTTT

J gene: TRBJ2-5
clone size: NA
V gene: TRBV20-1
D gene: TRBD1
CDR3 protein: CSARRTGGQEAQYF
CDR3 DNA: TGCAGTGCTAGAAGAACAGGGGGACAAGAGGCCCAGTACTTC

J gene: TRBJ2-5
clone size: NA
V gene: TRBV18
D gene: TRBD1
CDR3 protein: CASSSGQGGAQTQYF
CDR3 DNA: TGTGCCAGCTCATCGGGACAGGGCGGAGCGCAGACCCAGTACTTC

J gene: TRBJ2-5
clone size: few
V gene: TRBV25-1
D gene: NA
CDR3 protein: CASSEDGGQETQYF
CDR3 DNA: TGTGCCAGCAGTGAGGATGGGGGCCAAGAGACCCAGTACTTC

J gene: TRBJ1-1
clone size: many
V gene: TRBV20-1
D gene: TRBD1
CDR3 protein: CSAPRTGSGTEAFF
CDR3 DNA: TGCAGTGCTCCCCGGACAGGGTCAGGAACTGAAGCTTTCTTT

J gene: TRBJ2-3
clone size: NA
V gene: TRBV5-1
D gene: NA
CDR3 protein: CASRSVQDTQYF
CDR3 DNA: TGCGCCAGCAGGTCCGTCCAAGATACGCAGTATTTT

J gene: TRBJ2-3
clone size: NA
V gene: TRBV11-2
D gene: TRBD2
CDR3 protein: CASSLGGTSVKGSTQYF
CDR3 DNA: TGTGCCAGCAGCTTAGGGGGGACTAGTGTCAAGGGAAGTACGCAGTATTTT

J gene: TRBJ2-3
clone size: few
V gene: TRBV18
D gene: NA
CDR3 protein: CASSSGRNTQYF
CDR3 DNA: TGTGCCAGCTCATCTGGACGAAATACGCAGTATTTT

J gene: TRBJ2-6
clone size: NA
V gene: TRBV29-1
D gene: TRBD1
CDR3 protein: CSVEDRTSGANVLTF
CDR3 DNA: TGCAGCGTCGAGGACAGGACCTCTGGGGCCAACGTCCTGACTTTC

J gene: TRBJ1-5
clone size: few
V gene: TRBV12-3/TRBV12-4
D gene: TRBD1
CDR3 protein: CASSSQTTGRQPQHF
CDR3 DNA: TGTGCCAGCAGTTCCCAGACGACAGGGAGGCAGCCCCAGCATTTT

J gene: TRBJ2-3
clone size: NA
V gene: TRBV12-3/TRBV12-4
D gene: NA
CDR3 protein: CASTPVAQSTDTQYF
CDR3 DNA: TGTGCCAGCACCCCGGTGGCCCAGAGCACAGATACGCAGTATTTT